This is a list of T cell receptor beta chains from one sample in a study of Ad26.COV2.S vaccination and SARS-CoV-2 variants. Measured with immunoSEQ multiplex PCR; TCRdb has only the in-frame clones, and not every one. The sample yields 400,000 or so clones, 80% to 90% seen once. This sample comprised peripheral blood, obtained in a trial of Ad26.COV2.S vaccine versus placebo. The source of these receptors is a person aged 18-60 years who received the Ad26.COV2.S COVID-19 vaccine or a placebo. CDR3s leave out the opening cysteine and the closing phenylalanine or tryptophan. Fields, in order: V gene, J gene, clone size, D gene, CDR3 protein. D genes are given only for firm matches. Rows give clone size only sometimes, using once, few, many, or a class for an expanded clone.

>TRBV23-1|TRBJ1-6|few|.
ASSQSAARRSPKSSYNSPLH
>TRBV16|TRBJ1-1|once|.
ASSQSANTEAF
>TRBV23-1|TRBJ1-5|.|.
ASSTRRGEVNSNQPQH
>TRBV5-1|TRBJ1-2|.|.
ASSLEPATNYGYT
>TRBV4-3|TRBJ1-1|.|.
ASSQDLTLGTEAF
>TRBV5-5|TRBJ2-5|.|.
ASSLGLARETQY
>TRBV11-2|TRBJ2-6|.|.
ASSLSRSGANVLT
>TRBV4-1|TRBJ2-7|many|.
ASSQPGPYEQY
>TRBV4-1|TRBJ2-7|once|.
ASSQGGLPLTYEQY
>TRBV6-5|TRBJ2-1|once|TRBD2
ASRAGTSLYNEQF
>TRBV4-3|TRBJ2-4|.|.
ASSQDGSGYAKNIQY
>TRBV5-5|TRBJ2-5|.|.
ASSGLMETQY
>TRBV5-6|TRBJ2-1|.|TRBD2
ASSLFMAGGSNEQF
>TRBV7-9|TRBJ2-5|.|TRBD2
ASSQQGTSDQETQY
>TRBV3-1/TRBV3-2|TRBJ1-2|.|.
ASSQDIGTAYGYT
>TRBV4-1|TRBJ2-1|.|TRBD2
ASSQGYGTSANEQF
>TRBV5-8|TRBJ1-6|.|.
ASSLGRNSPLH
>TRBV6-5|TRBJ1-1|few|.
ASSYYQHAEAF
>TRBV9|TRBJ2-7|.|.
ASSPPGAATYEQY
>TRBV14|TRBJ1-1|.|.
ASSPFGETAEAF
>TRBV4-1|TRBJ1-1|.|TRBD1
ASSQADRAAGTEAF
>TRBV4-3|TRBJ1-3|.|.
ASSQDRPRAGNTIY
>TRBV24-1|TRBJ2-3|.|.
ATSAMWGAGTTDTQY
>TRBV6-1|TRBJ2-7|.|.
ASSEGQSPGYEQY
>TRBV3-1/TRBV3-2|TRBJ2-2|.|TRBD2
ASSQALRGGSGELF
>TRBV5-4|TRBJ1-3|.|.
ASSLAGQSSGNTIY
>TRBV15|TRBJ1-1|.|.
ATSRDGQYMNTEAF
>TRBV10-1|TRBJ2-5|.|TRBD2
ASSSSGDQETQY
>TRBV5-1|TRBJ2-4|once|.
ASSSSGLRAKNIQY
>TRBV29-1|TRBJ1-2|.|TRBD1
SVTGTGEGYT
>TRBV7-9|TRBJ2-7|.|TRBD1
ASSDTGGTPYEQY
>TRBV19|TRBJ2-7|.|.
ASSTSQDEQY
>TRBV5-8|TRBJ2-2|.|.
ASSLGQGRAGELF
>TRBV10-3|TRBJ1-1|.|.
ATASSGLINEAF
>TRBV7-9|TRBJ1-1|.|.
ASSPRVDTEAF
>TRBV28|TRBJ2-7|.|TRBD1
ASSLTGVGHEQY
>TRBV19|TRBJ1-6|.|.
ASTFTGSNSPLH
>TRBV28|TRBJ1-2|.|.
ASNLGQPANYGYT
>TRBV6-5|TRBJ1-6|.|.
ASSFRAHTNSPLH
>TRBV19|TRBJ2-1|.|TRBD2
ASSIALAGASSYNEQF
>TRBV5-8|TRBJ1-2|.|.
ASSFLHTNYGYT
>TRBV7-2|TRBJ2-1|.|.
ASSLVGGATDEQF
>TRBV9|TRBJ2-5|.|.
ASSARTEETQY
>TRBV7-2|TRBJ1-6|.|.
ASSLAGRENSPLH
>TRBV11-2|TRBJ1-6|.|.
ASRGLLGSPLH
>TRBV10-3|TRBJ1-3|.|.
AITRERAGNTIY
>TRBV10-2|TRBJ1-4|few|TRBD1
ASRQGGANEKLF
>TRBV6-5|TRBJ2-7|.|.
ASSLGGSSYEQY
>TRBV27|TRBJ2-3|.|.
ASSLRDSTDTQY
>TRBV2|TRBJ1-6|.|.
ASRAGSSSYNSPLH
>TRBV25-1|TRBJ2-7|.|.
ASSEYRGGSTY
>TRBV7-9|TRBJ1-2|once|.
ASDIKTGTNGYT
>TRBV6-1|TRBJ2-3|.|.
ASSELGGTQY
>TRBV5-4|TRBJ2-5|.|.
ASSLGAHASGETQY